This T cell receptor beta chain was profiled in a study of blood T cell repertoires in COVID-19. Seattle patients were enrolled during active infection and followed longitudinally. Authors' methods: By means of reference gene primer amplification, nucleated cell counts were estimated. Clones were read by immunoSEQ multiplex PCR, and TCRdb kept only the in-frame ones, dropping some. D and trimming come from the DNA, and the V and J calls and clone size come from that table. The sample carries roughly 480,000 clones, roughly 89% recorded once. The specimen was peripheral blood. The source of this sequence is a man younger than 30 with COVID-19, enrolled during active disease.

CDR3: CATTSGSGELFF. The CDR3 DNA reads as TGTGCCACTACTTCGGGGTCCGGGGAGCTGTTTTTT. The chain is built from TRBV6-5 and TRBJ2-2, with TRBD2 as a possible D gene (5 bases). Germline CDR1 reads MNHEY; CDR2 reads SVGAGI. This CDR3 is 12 amino acids long. Trimming took 10 bases from V and 6 from J, leaving 12 bases between them.